This T cell receptor (beta chain) derives from a study of shared T cell receptors in the human thymus. The repertoire was sequenced with immunoSEQ multiplex PCR; TCRdb's copy has only in-frame clones and lacks some. Of approximately 580,000 clones listed, about 80% were seen once; the top ten hold around 0.012%. These sequences were also reported in another study, on human thymus T cells. As that report states: It was from resections taken during corrective heart surgery that the thymus tissue came. It looked as if thymic and blood repertoires used V and J genes in a biased way.

The sample comprised thymocytes. This sequence was found in a boy younger than two with a congenital heart defect.

CDR3 protein: CASSLYRSHSYEQYF. CDR3 DNA sequence: TGTGCCAGCAGTCTTTACAGGTCCCACTCCTACGAGCAGTACTTC. The chain links TRBV28 to TRBJ2-7; TRBD1 is a possible D gene (5 bases). This CDR3 is 15 amino acids long. V was shortened by 5 bases and J by 0 bases, with 14 bases between the two germline ends. Germline V lookup: CDR1 MDHEN, CDR2 SYDVKM.